This T cell receptor beta chain was profiled in a study of identical twins. This clonotype turned up a few times. Each CDR3 protein is one row after TCRdb ran MiXCR on the 5' RACE reads. The sample consists of 700,000 to 950,000 distinct CDR3 sequences, over 9% of them appearing once. This CDR3 has 15 amino acids. CDR1 is SGHTA and CDR2 is FQGNSA in the germline V gene. V was clipped by 0 bases and J by 7 bases; unmatched bases: 6. This sample also appeared in a second study, on yellow fever vaccine responses in identical twins.

The clonotype comes from a woman younger than 35 in good health. Sequenced sample: PBMCs. The V call is TRBV7-2, the J call TRBJ1-5; 7 bases are a match to TRBD1. The CDR3 here is CASSLALTGVQPQHF. CDR3 DNA sequence: TGTGCCAGCAGCTTAGCGCTCACAGGGGTCCAGCCCCAGCATTTT.